This T cell receptor beta chain appears in the sequencing data of a study of patients and donors after allogeneic stem cell transplantation. CDR3 length equals 17 residues. Trimming shortened V by 2 bases and J by 7 bases, and 21 bases separated the two germline ends. TCRdb reprocessed the RT-PCR reads via MiXCR and lists one record per CDR3 protein. The repertoire holds more than 850,000 distinct CDR3 sequences, with around 17% as singletons. The sequence was collected from a human donor who was either an allogeneic HSCT recipient or a stem cell or donor lymphocyte infusion donor (not recorded which). It is not recorded whose cells these are; they may come from a transplant donor. This chain uses TRBV12-3 or TRBV12-4 with TRBJ2-1; D is possibly TRBD2 (6 bases). Sequenced: blood, either unsorted or a sorted T cell fraction (not recorded which). In nucleotides, the CDR3 is TGTGCCAGCAGTTTAAGACGGATCCTCAATGGAGGGAATGAGCAGTTCTTC. Translated, it gives CASSLRRILNGGNEQFF.